This T cell receptor beta chain originates from a study of T cell repertoires in cytomegalovirus infection. V shed 6 bases and J 4 bases; nucleotides not matched to a gene: 6. This CDR3 has 14 residues. Per the germline V gene, CDR1 is ENHRY and CDR2 is SYGVKD. This clonotype was seen a handful of times. Each CDR3 protein is one row after TCRdb ran MiXCR on the reads. Of some 700,000 distinct CDR3 sequences listed, roughly a third are singletons. This sequence was found in a human donor in good health (CMV status not recorded). Some clones in this sample may be carry-over from other donors' samples. Sequencing input: PBMCs. The chain recombines TRBV10-3 with TRBJ1-1, with 9 bases lining up with TRBD1. The CDR3 protein is CAIRETGGSTEAFF. DNA for the CDR3: TGTGCCATCAGGGAGACAGGGGGAAGCACTGAAGCTTTCTTT.